These 5 T cell receptor beta chains originate from one sample sequenced in a study of CD4 T cells in relation to SARS-CoV-2 and coronaviruses. CD4+ T cells from unexposed donors were obtained before the COVID-19 pandemic (2011-2018). CD4+ T cells were isolated from the cells after more than nine days of culture. Measured with immunoSEQ multiplex PCR; TCRdb has only the in-frame clones, and not every one. The table includes 28,000 or so clones, roughly 81% detected once. These TCRs' antigens remain unknown. The material sequenced was CD4+ T cells from PBMCs, cultured in vitro. All receptors derive from a human donor in good health.

This clone was seen a single time. V is TRBV30 and J is TRBJ2-5; D gene unclear. The V gene's germline CDR1 is GTSNPN and CDR2 SVGIG (reference sequence). Between the trimmed V and J ends, which lost 0 bases and 5 bases, there was a span of 13 bases. The CDR3 runs 14 residues. CDR3 sequence reads: CAWSVLGSPETQYF. The CDR3 coding sequence is TGTGCCTGGAGTGTCTTAGGTAGCCCTGAGACCCAGTACTTC.

V usage is TRBV12-5 and J usage is TRBJ2-5, with no clear D. CDR1 is LGHNT and CDR2 is FRNRAP in the germline V gene. The CDR3 has 12 residues. With 1 base removed from V and 6 bases from J, the gap between germline ends came to 6 bases. For the CDR3, the DNA is TGTGCTAGTGGTTTGGGGGATCAGACCCAGTACTTC. This sequence encodes CASGLGDQTQYF.

The CDR3 coding sequence is TGTGCCAGCAGTTACGACGGTGGGGGAACAAACTATGGCTACACCTTC. It yields the protein CASSYDGGGTNYGYTF. The chain is built from TRBV6-5 and TRBJ1-2; the D gene is possibly TRBD1 (5 bases). V was clipped by 2 bases and J by 2 bases, with 15 bases between them. Germline values: CDR1 MNHEY, CDR2 SVGAGI. The CDR3 spans 16 residues.

V usage is TRBV5-1 and J usage is TRBJ2-7; D is unresolved. The CDR3 contains 13 residues. V was trimmed by 0 bases and J by 3 bases, leaving 7 bases between them. The V gene's germline CDR1 is SGHRS and CDR2 YFSETQ. In nucleotides, the CDR3 is TGCGCCAGCAGCTTGGCGGGCAGCTACGAGCAGTACTTC. Translated, it gives CASSLAGSYEQYF.

The chain couples TRBV2 to TRBJ2-1; D is perhaps TRBD1 (5 bases). The CDR3 runs 15 residues. V was pared by 3 bases and J by 8 bases, with 17 bases between. Germline assignment: CDR1 SNHLY and CDR2 FYNNEI. CDR3 bases: TGTGCCAGCAGTGAGTTGGCAGGGTTAGGGGATGAGCAGTTCTTC. Translation gives CASSELAGLGDEQFF.